A selection of T cell receptor beta chains follows, all from one sample in a study of blood T cell repertoires in COVID-19. The repertoire was sequenced with immunoSEQ multiplex PCR; TCRdb's copy has only in-frame clones and lacks some. There are about 170,000 clones in the sample; around 90% occur only once, and around 2% lies in the top ten. Material for sequencing was peripheral blood. These receptors were taken from a middle-aged man who had recovered from COVID-19. The CDR3 runs from the conserved cysteine through the conserved F or W. D genes are given only for firm matches. A clone size is listed for some rows: how often the clone was seen (once, few, many), or a class if it is expanded.

clone_size | j_call | v_call | d_call | cdr3_aa | cdr3_nt
NA | TRBJ2-1 | TRBV3-1/TRBV3-2 | TRBD2 | CASSQAGVGRVEQFF | TGTGCCAGCAGCCAAGCGGGTGTTGGGAGGGTTGAGCAGTTCTTC
NA | TRBJ1-4 | TRBV10-1 | TRBD1 | CDGGTDRGSTNEKLFF | TGCGACGGGGGGACTGACAGGGGATCAACTAATGAAAAACTGTTTTTT
NA | TRBJ1-4 | TRBV27 | NA | CASSLLGRSTNEKLFF | TGTGCCAGCAGTTTACTGGGCCGCTCAACTAATGAAAAACTGTTTTTT
NA | TRBJ2-3 | TRBV19 | TRBD2 | CASSTSTGGTTDTQYF | TGTGCCAGTAGTACAAGCACCGGGGGGACCACAGATACGCAGTATTTT
NA | TRBJ2-3 | TRBV2 | TRBD2 | CASRGRDSGGTDTQYF | TGTGCCAGCAGGGGGAGGGATAGCGGGGGCACAGATACGCAGTATTTT
NA | TRBJ2-7 | TRBV6-2/TRBV6-3 | NA | CASSYPGSYEQYF | TGTGCCAGCAGTTACCCAGGCTCCTACGAGCAGTACTTC
once | TRBJ2-7 | TRBV23-1 | NA | CASTFKGQAKAGYEQYF | TGCGCCAGCACCTTCAAGGGACAGGCTAAAGCGGGGTACGAGCAGTACTTC
NA | TRBJ1-5 | TRBV2 | TRBD1 | CASSEGTGDGQPQHF | TGTGCCAGCAGTGAAGGGACAGGGGACGGTCAGCCCCAGCATTTT
NA | TRBJ1-1 | TRBV27 | TRBD1 | CASSATGAEAFF | TGTGCCAGCAGTGCCACAGGGGCTGAAGCTTTCTTT
NA | TRBJ1-3 | TRBV15 | TRBD1 | CATSRDQGTARSSGNTIYF | TGTGCCACCAGCAGAGATCAAGGGACAGCTCGAAGCTCTGGAAACACCATATATTTT
NA | TRBJ1-5 | TRBV7-2 | NA | CASSLSLPGGPQHF | TGTGCCAGCAGCCTCAGTCTGCCGGGGGGTCCCCAGCATTTT
few | TRBJ2-7 | TRBV5-8 | NA | CASSPHRVLNYEQYF | TGTGCCAGCAGCCCCCACCGGGTCCTTAATTACGAGCAGTACTTC
NA | TRBJ2-3 | TRBV29-1 | NA | CSATARARTDTQYF | TGCAGCGCCACAGCGCGGGCCCGCACAGATACGCAGTATTTT
NA | TRBJ1-4 | TRBV19 | NA | CASSIEGTRDEKLFF | TGTGCCAGTAGTATAGAAGGCACTAGGGATGAAAAACTGTTTTTT
NA | TRBJ2-7 | TRBV5-5 | TRBD2 | CASSVGLAVTYEQYF | TGTGCCAGCAGCGTCGGACTAGCGGTAACCTACGAGCAGTACTTC
NA | TRBJ1-4 | TRBV3-1/TRBV3-2 | TRBD1 | CASSQGQGANEKLFF | TGTGCCAGCAGCCAAGGACAGGGAGCTAATGAAAAACTGTTTTTT
NA | TRBJ1-2 | TRBV3-1/TRBV3-2 | NA | CASSQGDSLYGYTF | TGTGCCAGCAGCCAAGGCGACAGCCTCTATGGCTACACCTTC
NA | TRBJ2-5 | TRBV5-1 | TRBD1 | CASSLNRGETQYF | TGCGCCAGCAGCCTAAACAGGGGGGAGACCCAGTACTTC
NA | TRBJ1-1 | TRBV5-1 | TRBD1 | CASSLTGGTTEAFF | TGCGCCAGCAGCCTGACAGGGGGGACCACTGAAGCTTTCTTT
NA | TRBJ1-2 | TRBV12-3/TRBV12-4 | NA | CASSLNRRYGYTF | TGTGCCAGCAGTTTGAACAGACGCTATGGCTACACCTTC
NA | TRBJ1-5 | TRBV27 | TRBD1 | CASTPWAGQGLGQPQHF | TGTGCCAGCACCCCTTGGGCCGGACAGGGATTGGGTCAGCCCCAGCATTTT
NA | TRBJ2-2 | TRBV9 | TRBD1 | CASSSKGRGRETGELFF | TGTGCCAGCAGCAGTAAGGGCAGGGGGCGCGAGACCGGGGAGCTGTTTTTT
NA | TRBJ2-5 | TRBV4-3 | NA | CASSQDPGQQETQYF | TGCGCCAGCAGCCAAGATCCCGGACAGCAAGAGACCCAGTACTTC
NA | TRBJ2-1 | TRBV5-1 | NA | CASSVTGVDEQFF | TGCGCCAGCAGCGTGACAGGTGTGGATGAGCAGTTCTTC
NA | TRBJ2-7 | TRBV7-2 | NA | CASKGAGDYEQYF | TGTGCCAGCAAAGGGGCAGGGGACTACGAGCAGTACTTC
NA | TRBJ2-5 | TRBV29-1 | NA | CSVDSGTQYF | TGCAGCGTTGACTCCGGGACCCAGTACTTC
NA | TRBJ1-2 | TRBV4-3 | NA | CASSPEGPGYGYTF | TGCGCCAGCAGCCCGGAGGGGCCGGGCTATGGCTACACCTTC
NA | TRBJ2-6 | TRBV28 | TRBD2 | CASSPPGGGGANVLTF | TGTGCCAGCAGTCCCCCGGGGGGGGGCGGGGCCAACGTCCTGACTTTC
NA | TRBJ2-7 | TRBV6-5 | TRBD1 | CASTNRQGGDEQYF | TGTGCCAGCACCAATAGACAGGGGGGAGACGAGCAGTACTTC
NA | TRBJ2-5 | TRBV6-5 | NA | CASRLSGVQETQYF | TGTGCCAGCAGACTGTCAGGGGTCCAAGAGACCCAGTACTTC
NA | TRBJ1-6 | TRBV6-5 | NA | CATSLLADNNSPLHF | TGTGCCACCTCGTTGCTGGCGGACAATAATTCACCCCTCCACTTT
NA | TRBJ2-1 | TRBV6-5 | TRBD2 | CASSYSGLAGGFQFF | TGTGCCAGCAGTTACTCGGGACTAGCGGGAGGGTTTCAGTTCTTC
NA | TRBJ2-7 | TRBV7-2 | NA | CASSLGGISYEQYF | TGTGCCAGCAGCTTAGGTGGCATCTCCTACGAGCAGTACTTC
NA | TRBJ2-3 | TRBV14 | NA | CASSQISGFTDTQYF | TGTGCCAGCAGCCAAATTTCAGGGTTCACAGATACGCAGTATTTT
NA | TRBJ1-1 | TRBV18 | TRBD1 | CASSRQGAGMNTEAFF | TGTGCCAGCTCACGACAGGGGGCCGGCATGAACACTGAAGCTTTCTTT
NA | TRBJ2-1 | TRBV4-3 | TRBD2 | CASSQAERLAGYNEQFF | TGCGCCAGCAGCCAAGCAGAAAGGCTAGCGGGGTACAATGAGCAGTTCTTC
NA | TRBJ1-1 | TRBV28 | NA | CASSRRGGNTEAFF | TGTGCCAGCTCGCGGAGGGGGGGCAACACTGAAGCTTTCTTT
NA | TRBJ1-5 | TRBV19 | NA | CASSLQGNQPQHF | TGTGCCAGTAGCTTACAGGGTAATCAGCCCCAGCATTTT
NA | TRBJ1-2 | TRBV5-1 | NA | CASSLASGIDGYTF | TGCGCCAGCAGCTTGGCGTCAGGGATAGATGGCTACACCTTC
NA | TRBJ1-4 | TRBV24-1 | NA | CATSEGGGEDEKLFF | TGTGCCACCAGTGAAGGAGGAGGGGAGGATGAAAAACTGTTTTTT